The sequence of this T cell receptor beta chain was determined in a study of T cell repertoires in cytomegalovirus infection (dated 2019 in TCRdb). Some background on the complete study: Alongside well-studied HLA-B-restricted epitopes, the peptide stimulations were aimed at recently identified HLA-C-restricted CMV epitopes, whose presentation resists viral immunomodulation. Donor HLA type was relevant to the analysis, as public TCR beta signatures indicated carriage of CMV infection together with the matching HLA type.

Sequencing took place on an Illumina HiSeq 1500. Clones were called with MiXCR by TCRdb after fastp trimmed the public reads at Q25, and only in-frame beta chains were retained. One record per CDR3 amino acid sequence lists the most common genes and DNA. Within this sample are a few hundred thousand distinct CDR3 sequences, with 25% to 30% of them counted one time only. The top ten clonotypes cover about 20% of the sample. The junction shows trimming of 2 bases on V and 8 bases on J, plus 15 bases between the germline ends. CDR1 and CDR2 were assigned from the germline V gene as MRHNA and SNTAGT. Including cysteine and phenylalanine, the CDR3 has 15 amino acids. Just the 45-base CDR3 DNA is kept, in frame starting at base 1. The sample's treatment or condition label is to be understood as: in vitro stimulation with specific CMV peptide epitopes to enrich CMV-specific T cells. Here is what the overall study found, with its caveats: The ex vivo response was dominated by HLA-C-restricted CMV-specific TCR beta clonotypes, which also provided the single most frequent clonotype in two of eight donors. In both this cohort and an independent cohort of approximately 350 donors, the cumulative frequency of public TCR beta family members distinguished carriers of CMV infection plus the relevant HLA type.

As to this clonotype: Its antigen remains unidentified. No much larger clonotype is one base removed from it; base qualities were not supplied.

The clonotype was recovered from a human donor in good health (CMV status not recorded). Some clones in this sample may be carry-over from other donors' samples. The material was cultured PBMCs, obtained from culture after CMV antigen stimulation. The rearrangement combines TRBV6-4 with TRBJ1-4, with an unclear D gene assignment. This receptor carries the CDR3 CASSDPGTRGEKLFF. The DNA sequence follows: TGTGCCAGCAGTGACCCCGGTACCCGAGGGGAAAAACTGTTTTTT.